The clone carrying this TCR beta chain was seen only a few times. What it recognizes is unknown. These data come from a study of T cell repertoires in cytomegalovirus infection. Study as a whole: TCR beta signatures that were public indicated CMV infection and matching HLA type. Overall study results and limits: The ex vivo response was dominated by HLA-C-restricted CMV-specific TCR beta clonotypes. People with CMV and the relevant HLA were identified by cumulative public TCR beta family frequency.

TCRdb analysed the reads with MiXCR anew, one entry per CDR3 protein. This table holds roughly 310,000 distinct CDR3 sequences, around a sixth found once. V lost 1 base and J 3 bases, leaving 10 bases between the germline ends. CDR3 length: 14 amino acids. Germline V gene data show CDR1 as MNHEY and CDR2 as SVGEGT. V and J are TRBV6-2 or TRBV6-3 and TRBJ2-7, with D perhaps TRBD2 (6 bases). Sequencing was performed on PBMCs. The clonotype comes from a human donor in good health (CMV status not recorded). Some clones in this sample may be carry-over from other donors' samples. The CDR3 region is CASSYLGGDYEQYF. The CDR3 DNA sequence: TGTGCCAGCAGTTACTTGGGCGGGGACTACGAGCAGTACTTC.